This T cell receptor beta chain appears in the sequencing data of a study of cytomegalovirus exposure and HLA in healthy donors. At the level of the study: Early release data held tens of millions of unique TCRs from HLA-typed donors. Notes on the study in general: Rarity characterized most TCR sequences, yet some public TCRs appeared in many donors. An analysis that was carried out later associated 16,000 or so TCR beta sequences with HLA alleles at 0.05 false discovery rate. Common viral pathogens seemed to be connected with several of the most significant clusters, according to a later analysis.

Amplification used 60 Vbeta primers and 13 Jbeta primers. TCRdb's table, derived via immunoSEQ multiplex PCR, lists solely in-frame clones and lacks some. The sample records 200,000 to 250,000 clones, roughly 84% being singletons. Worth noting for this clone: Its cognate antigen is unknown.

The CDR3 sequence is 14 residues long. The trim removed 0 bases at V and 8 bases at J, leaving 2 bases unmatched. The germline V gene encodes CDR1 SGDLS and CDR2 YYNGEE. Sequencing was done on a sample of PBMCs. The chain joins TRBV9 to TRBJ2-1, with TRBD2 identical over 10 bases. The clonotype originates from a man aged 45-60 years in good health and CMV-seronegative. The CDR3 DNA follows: TGTGCCAGCAGCGTAGCAGGGACTAGCGATGAGCAGTTCTTC. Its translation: CASSVAGTSDEQFF.